The sequence of this T cell receptor beta chain was determined in a study of T-cell memory formation after mild COVID-19. Findings and caveats of the study: For contracting clones, CD4+ ones sat mainly in CM and EM, CD8+ in EMRA. Balance between CD4 and CD8 was seen in clones contracting day 15 to 85, and a CD4+ lean was seen in later expanders. Cross-reactive memory seemingly joined, as some responding clones were found in pre-infection memory.

Researchers used 5'RACE with constant-segment primers to make TCR alpha and TCR beta cDNA libraries that carry sample barcodes and UMIs. TCRdb independently ran MiXCR on the 5' RACE reads; one entry per CDR3 protein. The sample records a few hundred thousand distinct CDR3 sequences, 20% to 25% being singletons. This CDR3 is built from 14 residues. Trimming took off 8 bases at V and 6 bases at J, with 17 bases between the two ends. Germline CDR1 and CDR2: SGHRS and YFSETQ. This clonotype appeared a few times. Its cognate antigen is unknown. The chain couples TRBV5-1 to TRBJ1-4; a possible D gene is TRBD1 (6 bases). This TCR derives from a man aged 18 to 30 who had mild COVID-19 (a few samples of this study predate the infection). Cell type and time point are not known. The sequencing sample was made of PBMCs or a T cell subset sorted from them (not recorded which). The CDR3 spells CARGVWGHDEKLFF. In nucleotides, the CDR3 is TGCGCCAGAGGCGTCTGGGGACATGATGAAAAACTGTTTTTT.